This T cell receptor beta chain was found in a study of cytomegalovirus exposure and HLA in healthy donors. Overall study findings and caveats: TRBV6-2, TRBV6-3 and other indistinguishable V segments were excluded. High specificity and sensitivity for cytomegalovirus status were reported for the classifier.

Germline-derived CDR1 and CDR2 are MGHRA and YSYEKL. Germline trimming cut 5 bases from V and 0 bases from J; bases unmatched to any gene: 4. The CDR3 has 15 amino acids. On this clone itself: Its specificity is unknown.

PCR amplification relied on 60 Vbeta primers (plus 13 Jbeta primers). The table came from immunoSEQ multiplex PCR; TCRdb's copy has only in-frame clones and leaves some out. This sample's table has some 67,000 clones. The sequenced sample consisted of PBMCs. This TCR derives from a woman in her thirties in good health and CMV-seronegative. This rearrangement joins TRBV4-1 to TRBJ2-1, with TRBD1 matching 7 bases. The CDR3 nucleotides read TGCGCCAGCAGCTCCGGACAGGCCTCCTACAATGAGCAGTTCTTC. It is translated as CASSSGQASYNEQFF.